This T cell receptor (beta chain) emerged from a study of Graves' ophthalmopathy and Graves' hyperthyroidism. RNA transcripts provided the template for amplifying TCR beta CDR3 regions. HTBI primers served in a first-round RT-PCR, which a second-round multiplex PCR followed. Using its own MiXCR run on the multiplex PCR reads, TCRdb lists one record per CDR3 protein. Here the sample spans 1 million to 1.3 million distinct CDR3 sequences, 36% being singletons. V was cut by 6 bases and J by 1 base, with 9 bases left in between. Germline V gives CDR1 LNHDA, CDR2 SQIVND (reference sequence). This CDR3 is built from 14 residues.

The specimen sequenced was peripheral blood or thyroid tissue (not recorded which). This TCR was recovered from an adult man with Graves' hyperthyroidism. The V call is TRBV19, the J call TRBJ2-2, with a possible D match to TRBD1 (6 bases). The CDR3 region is CASSMTGNTGELFF. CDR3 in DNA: TGTGCCAGTAGCATGACAGGGAACACCGGGGAGCTGTTTTTT.